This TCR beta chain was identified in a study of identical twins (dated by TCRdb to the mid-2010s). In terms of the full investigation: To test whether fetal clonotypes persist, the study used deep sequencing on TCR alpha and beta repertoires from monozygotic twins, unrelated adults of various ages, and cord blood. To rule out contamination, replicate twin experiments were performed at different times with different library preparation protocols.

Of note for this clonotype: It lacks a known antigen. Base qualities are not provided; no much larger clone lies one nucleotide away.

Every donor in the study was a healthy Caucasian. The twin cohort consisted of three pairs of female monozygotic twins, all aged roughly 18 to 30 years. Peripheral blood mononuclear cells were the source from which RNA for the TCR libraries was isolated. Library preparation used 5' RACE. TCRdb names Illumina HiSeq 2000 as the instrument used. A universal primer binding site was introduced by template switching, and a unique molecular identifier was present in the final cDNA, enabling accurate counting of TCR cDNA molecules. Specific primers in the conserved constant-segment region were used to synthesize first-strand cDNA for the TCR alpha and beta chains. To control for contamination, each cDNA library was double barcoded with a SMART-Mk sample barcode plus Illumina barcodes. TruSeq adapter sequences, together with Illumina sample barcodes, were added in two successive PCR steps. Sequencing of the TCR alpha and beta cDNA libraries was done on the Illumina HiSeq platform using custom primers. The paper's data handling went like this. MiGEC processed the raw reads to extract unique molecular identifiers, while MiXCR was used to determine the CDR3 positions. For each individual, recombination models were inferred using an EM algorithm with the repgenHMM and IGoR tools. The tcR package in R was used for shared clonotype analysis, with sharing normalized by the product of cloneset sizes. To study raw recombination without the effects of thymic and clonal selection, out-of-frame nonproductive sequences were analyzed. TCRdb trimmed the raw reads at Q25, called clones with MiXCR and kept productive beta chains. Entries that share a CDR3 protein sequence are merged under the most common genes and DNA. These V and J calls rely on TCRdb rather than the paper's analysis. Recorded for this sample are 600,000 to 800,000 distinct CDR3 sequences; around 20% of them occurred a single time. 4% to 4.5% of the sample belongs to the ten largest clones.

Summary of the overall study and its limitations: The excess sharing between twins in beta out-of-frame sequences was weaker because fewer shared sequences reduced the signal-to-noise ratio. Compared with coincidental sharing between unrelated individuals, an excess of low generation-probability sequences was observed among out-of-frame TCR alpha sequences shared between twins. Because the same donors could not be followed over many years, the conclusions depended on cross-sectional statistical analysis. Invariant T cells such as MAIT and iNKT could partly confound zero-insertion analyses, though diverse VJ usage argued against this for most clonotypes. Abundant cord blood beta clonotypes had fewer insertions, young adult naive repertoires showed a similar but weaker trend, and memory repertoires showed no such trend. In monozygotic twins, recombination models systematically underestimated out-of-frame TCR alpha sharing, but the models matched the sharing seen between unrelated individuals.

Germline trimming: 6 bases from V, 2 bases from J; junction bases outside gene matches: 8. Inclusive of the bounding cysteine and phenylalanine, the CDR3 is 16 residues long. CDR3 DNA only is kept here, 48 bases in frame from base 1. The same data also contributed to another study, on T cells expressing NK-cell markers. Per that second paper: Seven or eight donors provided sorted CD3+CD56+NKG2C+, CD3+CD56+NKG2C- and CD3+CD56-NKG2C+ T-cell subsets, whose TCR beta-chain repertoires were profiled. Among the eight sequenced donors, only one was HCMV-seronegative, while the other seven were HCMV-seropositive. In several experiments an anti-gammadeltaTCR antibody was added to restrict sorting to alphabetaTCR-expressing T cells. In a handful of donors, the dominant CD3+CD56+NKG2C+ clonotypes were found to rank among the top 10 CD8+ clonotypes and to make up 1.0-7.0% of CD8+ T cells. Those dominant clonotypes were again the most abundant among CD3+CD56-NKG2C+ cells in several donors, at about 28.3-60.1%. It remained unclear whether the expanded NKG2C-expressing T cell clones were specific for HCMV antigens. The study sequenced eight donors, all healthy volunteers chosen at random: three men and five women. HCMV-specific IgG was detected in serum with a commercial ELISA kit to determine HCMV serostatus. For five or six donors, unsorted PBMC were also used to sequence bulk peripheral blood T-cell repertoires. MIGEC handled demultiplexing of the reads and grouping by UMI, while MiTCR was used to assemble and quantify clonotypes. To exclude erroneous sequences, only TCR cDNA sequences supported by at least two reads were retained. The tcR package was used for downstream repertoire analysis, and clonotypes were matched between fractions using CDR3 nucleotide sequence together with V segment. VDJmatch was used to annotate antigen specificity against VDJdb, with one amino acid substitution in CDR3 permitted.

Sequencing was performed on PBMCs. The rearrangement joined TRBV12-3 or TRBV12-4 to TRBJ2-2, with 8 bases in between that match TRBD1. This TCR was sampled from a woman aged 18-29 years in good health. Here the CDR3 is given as CASRNGTGGNTGELFF. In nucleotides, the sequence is TGTGCCAGCAGGAATGGGACAGGAGGAAACACCGGGGAGCTGTTTTTT.